This T cell receptor (beta chain) comes out of a study of PD-L1 blockade in urothelial cancer. Study-level background: Patients commenced intravenous atezolizumab, 1,200 mg every 3 weeks, around 2014. After treatment start, blood was analyzed at 3 weeks (second dose) and at 6 weeks.

Sequencing was performed with immunoSEQ multiplex PCR; in TCRdb, only in-frame clones are kept and a portion is missing. The sample has tens of thousands of clones, around 88% seen once; the top ten hold more than 12%. Specified time point: pretreatment peripheral blood. Germline assignment: CDR1 SNHLY and CDR2 FYNNEI. V gave up 6 bases and J gave up 3 bases; unmatched junction bases: 5. This CDR3 region has 15 residues. Here the sequenced sample was PBMCs, taken around atezolizumab (anti-PD-L1) treatment. The TCR sequence derives from a man in his 60s with urothelial cancer. The chain has TRBV2 and TRBJ1-3; 10 bases agree with TRBD1. This chain's CDR3 is CASRRQGASGNTIYF. DNA of the CDR3: TGTGCCAGCAGGAGACAGGGGGCTAGTGGAAACACCATATATTTT.